This TCR beta chain derives from a study of cytomegalovirus exposure and HLA in healthy donors. Study-wide findings and caveats: When a later analysis was performed, an Asian-associated ancestry cluster reportedly had fewer N-insertions than the roughly 670-donor mean.

13 Jbeta primers and 60 Vbeta primers were used for the PCR. Sequencing used immunoSEQ multiplex PCR; TCRdb keeps in-frame clones, though not all of them. The sample lists about 210,000 clones, roughly 80% occurring once. There are 14 residues in the CDR3. Per the germline V gene, CDR1 is MNHNS and CDR2 is SASEGT. Trimming took 6 bases from V and 8 from J, leaving 16 bases between them. Remarks on this clone: The target antigen is unknown.

The rearrangement uses TRBV6-1 and TRBJ1-4, with a tentative D call TRBD1 (5 bases). The source is a man in his forties in good health and CMV-seropositive. Sequences were obtained from PBMCs. The CDR3 loop reads CASRGPAGREKLFF. CDR3 in DNA: TGTGCCAGCAGGGGTCCGGCAGGGCGCGAAAAACTGTTTTTT.